The clone carrying this T cell receptor beta chain has only one observation. Its antigen is still unknown. This CDR3 comprises 15 residues. V lost 1 base, J lost 2 bases, and 0 bases stayed unmatched. Germline CDR1 is LGHNA and CDR2 is YNFKEQ. This specimen comes from a study of T-cell reconstitution after alpha-beta-depleted transplantation in children. Regarding the study as a whole: Some patients showed high day-60 TCRbeta diversity, which derived from surviving recipient T cells and thymic progenitors. At around two months after transplant, the alpha-beta T cells were reportedly derived from several hundred expanded clones that came from non-depleted graft cells. T-cell counts and diversity were attributed mostly to newly produced T cells one year after transplant.

Molecular barcoding with unique molecular identifiers was used for the TCRbeta library. Each CDR3 protein is one row after TCRdb ran MiXCR on the PCR reads. The sample lists 95,000 to 150,000 distinct CDR3 sequences, 23% seen once, with 10% to 13% in the top ten. The sequencing used PBMCs, mostly from graft donor cells, collected 180 days after TCRalphabeta/CD19-depleted stem cell transplant. The TCR originated in a male patient aged 2 to 9 who had a stem cell transplant for chronic granulomatous disease, so the T cells may come from the graft donor. The chain recombines TRBV4-2 with TRBJ2-7; 12 nucleotides align to TRBD2. In nucleotides, the CDR3 is TGTGCCAGCAGCCAAGGGACTAGCGGGACCTACGAGCAGTACTTC. Its translation is CASSQGTSGTYEQYF.